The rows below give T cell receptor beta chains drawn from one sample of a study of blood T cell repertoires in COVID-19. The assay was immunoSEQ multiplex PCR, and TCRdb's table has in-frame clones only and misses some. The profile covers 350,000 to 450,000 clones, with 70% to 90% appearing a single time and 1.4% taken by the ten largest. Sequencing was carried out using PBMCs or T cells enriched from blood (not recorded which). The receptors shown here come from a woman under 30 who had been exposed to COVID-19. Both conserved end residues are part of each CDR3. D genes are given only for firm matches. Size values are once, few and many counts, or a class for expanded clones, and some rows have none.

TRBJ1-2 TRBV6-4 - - CASTNPGSAGYTF TGTGCCAGCACCAACCCCGGGTCCGCGGGCTACACCTTC
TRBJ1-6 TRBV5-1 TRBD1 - CASSSQGAYNSPLHF TGCGCCAGCAGCTCGCAGGGGGCGTATAATTCACCCCTCCACTTT
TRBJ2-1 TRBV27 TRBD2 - CASSLMGGNNEQFF TGTGCCAGCAGTTTAATGGGGGGGAACAATGAGCAGTTCTTC
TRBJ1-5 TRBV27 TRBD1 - CASGTGGRSNQPQHF TGTGCCAGCGGGACAGGGGGCAGGAGCAATCAGCCCCAGCATTTT
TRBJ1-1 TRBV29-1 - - CSVLANTEAFF TGCAGCGTTTTAGCCAACACTGAAGCTTTCTTT
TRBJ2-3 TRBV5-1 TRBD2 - CASSSQPGLATDTQYF TGCGCCAGCAGCTCTCAACCGGGACTAGCCACAGATACGCAGTATTTT
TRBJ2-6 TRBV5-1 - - CASSSRSGANVLTF TGCGCCAGCAGCTCGCGCTCTGGGGCCAACGTCCTGACTTTC
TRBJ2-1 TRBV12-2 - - CASRLADQGCEQFF TGTGCAAGTCGCTTAGCGGATCAGGGTTGTGAGCAGTTCTTC
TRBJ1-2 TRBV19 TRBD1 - CASSIHRGDYGYTF TGTGCCAGTAGTATACACAGGGGAGACTATGGCTACACCTTC
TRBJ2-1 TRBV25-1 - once CASSPSSYNEQFF TGTGCCAGCAGTCCCAGCTCCTACAATGAGCAGTTCTTC
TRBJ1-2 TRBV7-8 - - CASSPQIDYGYTF TGTGCCAGCAGCCCACAGATTGATTATGGCTACACCTTC
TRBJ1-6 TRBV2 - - CASSRDSPYNSPLHF TGTGCCAGCAGTCGTGACAGCCCCTATAATTCACCCCTCCACTTT
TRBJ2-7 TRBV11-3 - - CASSPTGQGTSYEQYF TGTGCCAGCAGCCCAACCGGCCAGGGCACGTCCTACGAGCAGTACTTC
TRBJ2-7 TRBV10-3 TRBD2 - CAISEKRESYEQYF TGTGCCATCAGCGAAAAGCGGGAATCCTACGAGCAGTACTTC